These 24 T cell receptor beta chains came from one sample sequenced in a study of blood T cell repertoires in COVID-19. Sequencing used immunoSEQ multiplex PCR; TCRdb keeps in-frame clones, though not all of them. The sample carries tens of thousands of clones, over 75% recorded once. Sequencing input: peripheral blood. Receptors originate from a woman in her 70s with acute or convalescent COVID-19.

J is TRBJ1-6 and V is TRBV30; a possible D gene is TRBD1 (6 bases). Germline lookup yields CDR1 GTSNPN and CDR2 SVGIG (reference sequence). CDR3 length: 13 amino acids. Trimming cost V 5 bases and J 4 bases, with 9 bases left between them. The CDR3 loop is CAWVQGYNSPLHF. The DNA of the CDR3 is TGTGCCTGGGTTCAGGGGTATAATTCACCCCTCCACTTT.

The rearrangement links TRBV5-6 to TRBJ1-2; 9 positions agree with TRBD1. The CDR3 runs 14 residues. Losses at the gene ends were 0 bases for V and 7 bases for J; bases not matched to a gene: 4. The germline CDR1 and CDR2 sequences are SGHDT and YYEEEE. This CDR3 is CASSLGTGASGYTF. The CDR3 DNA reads TGTGCCAGCAGCTTGGGGACAGGGGCTAGTGGCTACACCTTC.

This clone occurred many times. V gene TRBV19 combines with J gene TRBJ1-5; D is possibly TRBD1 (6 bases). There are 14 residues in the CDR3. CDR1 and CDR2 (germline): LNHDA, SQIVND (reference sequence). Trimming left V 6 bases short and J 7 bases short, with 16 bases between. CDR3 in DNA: TGTGCCAGTAGCCCACAGGGAGAGGGACAGCCCCAGCATTTT. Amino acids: CASSPQGEGQPQHF. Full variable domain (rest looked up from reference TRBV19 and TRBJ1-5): DGGITQSPKYLFRKEGQNVTLSCEQNLNHDAMYWYRQDPGQGLRLIYYSQIVNDFQKGDIAEGYSVSREKKESFPLTVTSAQKNPTAFYLCASSPQGEGQPQHFGDGTRLSIL.

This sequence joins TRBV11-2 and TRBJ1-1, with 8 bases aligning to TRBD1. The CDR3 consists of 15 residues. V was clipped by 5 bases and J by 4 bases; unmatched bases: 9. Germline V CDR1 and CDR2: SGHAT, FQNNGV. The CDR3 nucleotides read TGTGCCAGCAGCACCCCCAGGGGGCTGGGCACTGAAGCTTTCTTT. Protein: CASSTPRGLGTEAFF.

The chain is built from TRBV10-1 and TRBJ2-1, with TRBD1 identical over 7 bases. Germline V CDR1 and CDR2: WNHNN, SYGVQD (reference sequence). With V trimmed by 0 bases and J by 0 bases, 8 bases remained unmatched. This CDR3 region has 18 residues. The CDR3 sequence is CASSESQGDSTSYNEQFF. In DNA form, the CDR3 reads TGCGCCAGCAGTGAGTCTCAAGGGGACAGTACCTCCTACAATGAGCAGTTCTTC.

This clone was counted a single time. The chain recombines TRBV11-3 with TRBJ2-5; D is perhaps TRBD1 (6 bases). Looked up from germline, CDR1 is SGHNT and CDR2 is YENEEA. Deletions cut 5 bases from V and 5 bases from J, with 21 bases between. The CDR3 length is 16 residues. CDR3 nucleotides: TGTGCCAGCAGCAAAGGGGGATGGCAGGGTGGGGAGACCCAGTACTTC. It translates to CASSKGGWQGGETQYF.

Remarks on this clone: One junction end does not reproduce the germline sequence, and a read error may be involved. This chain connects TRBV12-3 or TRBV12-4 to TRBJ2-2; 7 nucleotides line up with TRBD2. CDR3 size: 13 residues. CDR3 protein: CASGLPEGPREGF. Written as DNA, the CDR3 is TGTGCCAGCGGATTACCTGAGGGGCCCAGGGAGGGTTTT.

CDR3 region: CASSGSQGNTIYF. CDR3 nucleotides: TGTGCCAGCAGTGGAAGTCAGGGAAACACCATATATTTT. This chain links TRBV2 with TRBJ1-3, with unresolved D. The CDR3 runs to 13 residues. Looked up from germline, CDR1 is SNHLY and CDR2 is FYNNEI. Trimming pared 4 bases from V and 4 bases from J, leaving 8 bases between.

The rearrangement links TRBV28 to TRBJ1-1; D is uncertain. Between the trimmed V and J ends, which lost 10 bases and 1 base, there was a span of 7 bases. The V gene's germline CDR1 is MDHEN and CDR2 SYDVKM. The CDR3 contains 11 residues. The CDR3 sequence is CATGENTEAFF. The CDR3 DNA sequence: TGTGCCACCGGGGAGAACACTGAAGCTTTCTTT.

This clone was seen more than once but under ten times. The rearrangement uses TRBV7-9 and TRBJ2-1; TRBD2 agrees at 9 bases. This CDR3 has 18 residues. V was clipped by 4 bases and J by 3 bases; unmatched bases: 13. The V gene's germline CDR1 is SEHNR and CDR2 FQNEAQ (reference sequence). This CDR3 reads CASSSTESLAGIYNEQFF. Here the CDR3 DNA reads TGTGCCAGCAGCTCCACTGAGTCTCTAGCGGGGATCTACAATGAGCAGTTCTTC.

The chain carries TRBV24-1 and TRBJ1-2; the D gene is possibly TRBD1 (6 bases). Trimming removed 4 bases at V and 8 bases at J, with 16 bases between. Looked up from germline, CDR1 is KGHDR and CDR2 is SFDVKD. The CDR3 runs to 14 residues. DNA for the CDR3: TGTGCCACCAGTGAAACAGGGTCAGGGGAGGGCTACACCTTC. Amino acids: CATSETGSGEGYTF.

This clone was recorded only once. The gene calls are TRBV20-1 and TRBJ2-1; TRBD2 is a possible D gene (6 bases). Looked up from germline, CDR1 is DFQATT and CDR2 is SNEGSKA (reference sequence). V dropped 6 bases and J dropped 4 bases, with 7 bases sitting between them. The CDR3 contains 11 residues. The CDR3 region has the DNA TGCAGTGCGCGGGGTTACAATGAGCAGTTCTTC. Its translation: CSARGYNEQFF.

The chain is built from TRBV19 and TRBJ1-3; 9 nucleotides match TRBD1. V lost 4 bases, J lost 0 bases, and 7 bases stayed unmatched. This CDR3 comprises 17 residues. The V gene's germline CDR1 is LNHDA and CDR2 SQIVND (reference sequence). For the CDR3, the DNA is TGTGCCAGTAGTACCGGACAGGGGCGCTTCTCTGGAAACACCATATATTTT. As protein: CASSTGQGRFSGNTIYF.

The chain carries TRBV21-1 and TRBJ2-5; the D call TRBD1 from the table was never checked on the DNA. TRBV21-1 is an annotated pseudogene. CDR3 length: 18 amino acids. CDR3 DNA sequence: TGTGCCAGCAGCAAAGATAAATTCCCTTACAGACAGCAAGAGACCCAGTACTTC. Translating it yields CASSKDKFPYRQQETQYF.

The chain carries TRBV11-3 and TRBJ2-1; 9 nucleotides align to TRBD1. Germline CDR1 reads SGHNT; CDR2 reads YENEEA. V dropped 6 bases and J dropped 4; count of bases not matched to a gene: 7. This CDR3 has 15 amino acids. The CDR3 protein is CASSTDRGAYNEQFF. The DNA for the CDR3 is TGTGCCAGCAGTACCGACAGGGGGGCGTACAATGAGCAGTTCTTC.

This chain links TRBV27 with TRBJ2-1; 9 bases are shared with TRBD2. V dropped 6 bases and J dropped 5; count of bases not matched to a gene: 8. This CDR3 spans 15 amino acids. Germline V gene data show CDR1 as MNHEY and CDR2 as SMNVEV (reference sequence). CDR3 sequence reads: CASSLTSGLNNEQFF. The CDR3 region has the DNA TGTGCCAGCAGCCTTACTAGCGGGTTAAACAATGAGCAGTTCTTC.

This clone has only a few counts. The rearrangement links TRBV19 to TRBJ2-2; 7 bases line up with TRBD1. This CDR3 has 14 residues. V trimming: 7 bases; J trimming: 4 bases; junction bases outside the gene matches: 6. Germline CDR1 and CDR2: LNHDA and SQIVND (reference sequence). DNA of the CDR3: TGTGCCAGTACTAGGGGGCGGACCACCGGGGAGCTGTTTTTT. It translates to CASTRGRTTGELFF.

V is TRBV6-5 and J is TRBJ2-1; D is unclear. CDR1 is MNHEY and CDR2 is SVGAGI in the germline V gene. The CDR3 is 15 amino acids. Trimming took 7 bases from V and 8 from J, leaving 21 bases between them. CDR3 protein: CASNIFLVNVDEQFF. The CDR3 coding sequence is TGTGCCAGCAATATATTCCTAGTAAACGTCGATGAGCAGTTCTTC.

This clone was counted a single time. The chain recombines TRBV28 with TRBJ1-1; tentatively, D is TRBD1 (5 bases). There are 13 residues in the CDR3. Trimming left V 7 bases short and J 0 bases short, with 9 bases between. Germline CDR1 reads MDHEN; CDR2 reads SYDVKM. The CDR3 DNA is TGTGCCAGCATGGGGCACATGAACACTGAAGCTTTCTTT. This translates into CASMGHMNTEAFF.

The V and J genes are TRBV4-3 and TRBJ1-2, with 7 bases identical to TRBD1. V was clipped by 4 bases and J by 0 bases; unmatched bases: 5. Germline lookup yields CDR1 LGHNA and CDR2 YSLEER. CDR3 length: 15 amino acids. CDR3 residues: CASSPGTVANYGYTF. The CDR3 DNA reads TGCGCCAGCAGCCCCGGGACAGTAGCTAACTATGGCTACACCTTC.

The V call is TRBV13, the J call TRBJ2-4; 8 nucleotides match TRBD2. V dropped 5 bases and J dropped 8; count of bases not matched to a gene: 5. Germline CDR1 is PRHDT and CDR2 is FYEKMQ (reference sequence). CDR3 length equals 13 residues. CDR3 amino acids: CASSGGGRDIQYF. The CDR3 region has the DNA TGTGCCAGCAGCGGCGGGGGGAGAGACATTCAGTACTTC.

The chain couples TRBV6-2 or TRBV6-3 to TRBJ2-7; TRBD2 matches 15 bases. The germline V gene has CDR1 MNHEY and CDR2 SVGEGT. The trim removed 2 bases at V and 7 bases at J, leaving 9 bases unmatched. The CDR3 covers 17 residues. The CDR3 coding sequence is TGTGCCAGCAGTTACGGGGATGTCGGGACTAGCGGGAGGGAGCAGTACGTC. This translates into CASSYGDVGTSGREQYV.

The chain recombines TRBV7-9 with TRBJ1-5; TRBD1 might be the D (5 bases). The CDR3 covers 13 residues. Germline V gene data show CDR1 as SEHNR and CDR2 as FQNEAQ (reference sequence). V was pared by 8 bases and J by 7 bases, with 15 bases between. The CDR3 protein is CASSIGAVQPQHF. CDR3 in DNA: TGTGCCAGCTCGATAGGGGCGGTACAGCCCCAGCATTTT.

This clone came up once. CDR3 in amino acids: CASSQTEDTSPLHF. In DNA form, the CDR3 reads TGTGCCAGCAGCCAGACTGAGGATACGTCACCCCTCCACTTT. The rearrangement joins TRBV7-9 to TRBJ1-6, with D hard to call. Germline-derived CDR1 and CDR2 are SEHNR and FQNEAQ (reference sequence). The CDR3 totals 14 residues. Trimming removed 5 bases at V and 10 bases at J, with 15 bases between.